The 21 T cell receptor beta chains reported below all come from one sample, sequenced in a study of blood T cell repertoires in COVID-19. Some clones are missing from TCRdb's copy, which holds only in-frame ones; the method was immunoSEQ multiplex PCR. This table has 250,000 to 400,000 clones, about 87% appearing once. The sample comprised peripheral blood. The receptor source for this set is a woman in her twenties or thirties with COVID-19, enrolled during active disease.

The J gene is TRBJ1-5, the V gene TRBV6-5; D not resolved. The germline CDR1 and CDR2 sequences are MNHEY and SVGAGI. The CDR3 runs to 14 residues. Trimming shortened V by 7 bases and J by 7 bases, and 17 bases separated the two germline ends. Written as DNA, the CDR3 is TGTGCCAGCAATCCCCGAGCGGTACCGCAGCCCCAGCATTTT. It specifies CASNPRAVPQPQHF.

The chain has TRBV19 and TRBJ2-1, with TRBD2 as a possible D gene (5 bases). The CDR3 is made up of 12 amino acids. The V gene's germline CDR1 is LNHDA and CDR2 SQIVND (reference sequence). V was clipped by 9 bases and J by 7 bases, with 13 bases between them. CDR3 coding DNA: TGTGCCAGCAATGAGGGCCAAAATGAGCAGTTCTTC. This sequence encodes CASNEGQNEQFF.

A single count supports this clone. The V gene is TRBV7-9, the J gene TRBJ1-5; 7 nucleotides line up with TRBD1. Unmatched junction bases numbered 11, after V lost 4 bases and J lost 5 bases. Per the germline V gene, CDR1 is SEHNR and CDR2 is FQNEAQ (reference sequence). The CDR3 is made up of 16 amino acids. CDR3 loop: CASSSYGDRDDQPQHF. As DNA, the CDR3 is TGTGCCAGCAGCTCATATGGAGACAGGGACGATCAGCCCCAGCATTTT. Filled out from reference TRBV7-9 and TRBJ1-5, the complete variable domain reads DTGVSQNPRHKITKRGQNVTFRCDPISEHNRLYWYRQTLGQGPEFLTYFQNEAQLEKSRLLSDRFSAERPKGSFSTLEIQRTEQGDSAMYLCASSSYGDRDDQPQHFGDGTRLSIL.

The chain is built from TRBV3-1 (or the pseudogene TRBV3-2) and TRBJ1-2; maybe TRBD1 (6 bases). There are 15 residues in the CDR3. CDR1 and CDR2 from the germline V gene are LGHDT and YNNKEL (reference sequence). V was shortened by 1 base and J by 7 bases, with 16 bases between the two germline ends. The DNA for the CDR3 is TGTGCCAGCAGCCAAGTTTTCCCGGGGGGCAGTGGCTACACCTTC. Protein sequence: CASSQVFPGGSGYTF.

The V call is TRBV6-5, the J call TRBJ1-5; TRBD1 is a possible D gene (5 bases). The V and J ends lost 4 bases and 5 bases respectively, with 9 bases between them. Germline V gives CDR1 MNHEY, CDR2 SVGAGI. The CDR3 has 13 amino acids. CDR3 in DNA: TGTGCCAGCAGTTCAGGGCCCCATCAGCCCCAGCATTTT. Its translation is CASSSGPHQPQHF.

The chain has TRBV27 and TRBJ2-7; maybe TRBD2 (6 bases). This CDR3 has 14 amino acids. V lost 7 bases and J lost 1, with 14 bases in between. CDR1 is MNHEY and CDR2 is SMNVEV in the germline V gene (reference sequence). The CDR3 DNA follows: TGTGCCAGCACCCGATGGAGGGCATCCTACGAGCAGTACGTC. It translates to CASTRWRASYEQYV.

This chain uses TRBV5-4 with TRBJ1-2; perhaps TRBD1 as D (6 bases). CDR3 size: 15 residues. CDR1 and CDR2 from the germline V gene are SGHNT and YYREEE (reference sequence). The V end lost 0 bases, the J end lost 8 bases, and 17 bases lay between the germline ends. The CDR3 bases are TGTGCCAGCAGCTTGGATCTGGAGAGGGGGGGCGGCTACACCTTC. This encodes CASSLDLERGGGYTF.

The chain uses TRBV27 and TRBJ2-5; 9 bases agree with TRBD2. Germline V CDR1 and CDR2: MNHEY, SMNVEV (reference sequence). The CDR3 is 15 residues long. V was pared by 5 bases and J by 4 bases, with 8 bases of the junction left unmatched. CDR3 sequence (DNA): TGTGCCAGCAGTCCCCTAGCGGGGCCTCCAGAGACCCAGTACTTC. It codes for CASSPLAGPPETQYF.

The table lists this clone with a few counts. DNA of the CDR3: TGTGCCAGCAGTCTAGGGACAGCAAATGAAAAACTGTTTTTT. Encoded protein: CASSLGTANEKLFF. The chain uses TRBV27 and TRBJ1-4; 7 bases are a match to TRBD1. V shed 5 bases, J shed 5 bases, and the junction held 5 bases outside the gene matches. The CDR3 has 14 residues. Per germline, CDR1 MNHEY and CDR2 SMNVEV (reference sequence).

The chain combines TRBV18 with TRBJ1-1, with 8 positions matching TRBD1. The germline gives CDR1 KGHSH, CDR2 LQKENI. Germline trimming cut 5 bases from V and 7 bases from J; bases unmatched to any gene: 3. This CDR3 comprises 12 residues. CDR3 protein: CASSTGQGEAFF. DNA for the CDR3: TGTGCCAGCTCAACCGGACAGGGTGAAGCTTTCTTT.

The chain uses TRBV27 and TRBJ1-2; 9 bases line up with TRBD1. The CDR3 loop spans 15 amino acids. Germline V lookup: CDR1 MNHEY, CDR2 SMNVEV (reference sequence). V shed 2 bases and J 5 bases; nucleotides not matched to a gene: 6. The CDR3 loop reads CASSLDGTGSYGYTF. CDR3 coding DNA: TGTGCCAGCAGTTTAGATGGGACAGGGTCATATGGCTACACCTTC.

A single count supports this clone. The chain is built from TRBV29-1 and TRBJ2-1, with 12 positions matching TRBD2. The J segment lost 3 bases and the V segment lost 3 bases, leaving 3 bases of the junction unmatched. This CDR3 has 15 residues. Germline V gene lookup returns CDR1 SQVTM and CDR2 ANQGSEA. The CDR3 DNA is TGCAGCGTTGACTCTAGCGGGGGGGACTACAATGAGCAGTTCTTC. Translation: CSVDSSGGDYNEQFF.

CDR3 region: CSVTRDRVRNEQFF. The CDR3 DNA follows: TGCAGCGTTACCCGGGACAGGGTTCGAAATGAGCAGTTCTTC. V usage is TRBV29-1 and J usage is TRBJ2-1; TRBD1 aligns across 9 bases. This CDR3 is built from 14 residues. Trimming removed 5 bases from V and 7 bases from J; junction bases left unmatched: 9. Germline V gives CDR1 SQVTM, CDR2 ANQGSEA.

The chain carries TRBV6-5 and TRBJ2-5; TRBD2 is a possible D gene (6 bases). The V gene lost 8 bases and the J gene lost 1 base, with 14 bases spanning the gap. This CDR3 has 14 amino acids. Germline values: CDR1 MNHEY, CDR2 SVGAGI. The chain's CDR3 is CASLSTGSQETQYF. As DNA, the CDR3 is TGTGCCAGCCTATCGACCGGGAGCCAAGAGACCCAGTACTTC.

The V gene is TRBV3-1 (or the pseudogene TRBV3-2), the J gene TRBJ2-5; unclear D gene. CDR3 length equals 14 residues. Germline loops: CDR1 LGHDT, CDR2 YNNKEL (reference sequence). V gave up 6 bases and J gave up 4 bases, with 15 bases separating them. CDR3 region: CASSNKSFRETQYF. In nucleotides, the CDR3 is TGTGCCAGCAGTAACAAGTCCTTTCGAGAGACCCAGTACTTC.

The V gene is TRBV5-4, the J gene TRBJ1-1; possibly TRBD1 for D (5 bases). Germline CDR1 SGHNT, CDR2 YYREEE (reference sequence). This CDR3 spans 14 amino acids. V was pared by 4 bases and J by 0 bases, with 10 bases between. The CDR3 nucleotides are TGTGCCAGCAGCCCCAGGACAATGAACACTGAAGCTTTCTTT. Translated: CASSPRTMNTEAFF.

The chain employs TRBV11-2 and TRBJ2-5; no firm D call. This CDR3 has 14 residues. Germline lookup yields CDR1 SGHAT and CDR2 FQNNGV. Trimming took 5 bases from V and 5 from J, leaving 15 bases between them. The CDR3 loop is CASSARLEVETQYF. The CDR3 DNA reads TGTGCCAGCAGCGCCCGCCTCGAGGTTGAGACCCAGTACTTC.

V is TRBV9 and J is TRBJ2-3; the match to TRBD2 covers 7 bases. Germline loops: CDR1 SGDLS, CDR2 YYNGEE. The CDR3 is 16 residues long. V dropped 0 bases and J dropped 5; count of bases not matched to a gene: 9. As DNA, the CDR3 is TGTGCCAGCAGCGTAGGTGGGGGGGGTCCTCGAGATACGCAGTATTTT. Amino acids: CASSVGGGGPRDTQYF. Full variable domain (outside the CDR3, taken from reference TRBV9 and TRBJ2-3): DSGVTQTPKHLITATGQRVTLRCSPRSGDLSVYWYQQSLDQGLQFLIQYYNGEERAKGNILERFSAQQFPDLHSELNLSSLELGDSALYFCASSVGGGGPRDTQYFGPGTRLTVL.

The chain joins TRBV5-1 to TRBJ1-4; tentatively, D is TRBD1 (5 bases). The CDR3 spans 15 residues. The germline V gene encodes CDR1 SGHRS and CDR2 YFSETQ. Trimming took off 0 bases at V and 4 bases at J, with 10 bases between the two ends. The CDR3 DNA is TGCGCCAGCAGCTTGGCTAGACAGAGTAATGAAAAACTGTTTTTT. The encoded protein is CASSLARQSNEKLFF.

The gene calls are TRBV1 and TRBJ2-7; the tabulated D call, TRBD2, remains unverified against the DNA. TRBV1 is reported as a pseudogene. The CDR3 sequence is 16 residues long. CDR3 sequence: CTSSQGLAGGSYEQYV. The CDR3 DNA is TGCACCAGCAGCCAAGGTCTAGCGGGGGGATCTTACGAGCAGTACGTC.

The gene calls are TRBV27 and TRBJ1-2; tentatively, D is TRBD1 (6 bases). This CDR3 spans 14 amino acids. Between the trimmed V and J ends, which lost 2 bases and 1 base, there was a span of 8 bases. In germline, CDR1 is MNHEY, CDR2 SMNVEV (reference sequence). Here the CDR3 reads CASSLQGINYGYTF. DNA of the CDR3: TGTGCCAGCAGTTTACAGGGGATTAACTATGGCTACACCTTC.